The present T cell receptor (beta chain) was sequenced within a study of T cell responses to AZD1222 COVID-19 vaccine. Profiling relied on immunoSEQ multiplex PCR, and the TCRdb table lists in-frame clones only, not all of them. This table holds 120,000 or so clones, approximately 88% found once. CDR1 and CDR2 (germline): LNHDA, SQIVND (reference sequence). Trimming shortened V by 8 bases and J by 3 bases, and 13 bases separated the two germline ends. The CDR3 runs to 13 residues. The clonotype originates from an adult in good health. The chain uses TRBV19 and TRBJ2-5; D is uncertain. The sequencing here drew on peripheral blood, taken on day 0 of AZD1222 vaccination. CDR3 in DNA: TGTGCCAGTTCGAGCGACCCTAAAGAGACCCAGTACTTC. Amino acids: CASSSDPKETQYF.